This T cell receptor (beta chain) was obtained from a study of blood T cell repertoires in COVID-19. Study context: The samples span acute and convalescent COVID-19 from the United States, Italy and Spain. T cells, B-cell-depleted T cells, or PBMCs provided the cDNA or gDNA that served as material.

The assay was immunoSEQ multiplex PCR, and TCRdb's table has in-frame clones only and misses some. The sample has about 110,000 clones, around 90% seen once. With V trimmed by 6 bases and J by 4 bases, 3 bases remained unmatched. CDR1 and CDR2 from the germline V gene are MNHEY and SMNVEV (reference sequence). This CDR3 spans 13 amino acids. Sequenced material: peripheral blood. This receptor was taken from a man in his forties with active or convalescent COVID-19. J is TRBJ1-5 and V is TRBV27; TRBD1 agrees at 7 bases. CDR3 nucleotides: TGTGCCAGCAGGAAACAGGGGAATCAGCCCCAGCATTTT. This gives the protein CASRKQGNQPQHF.